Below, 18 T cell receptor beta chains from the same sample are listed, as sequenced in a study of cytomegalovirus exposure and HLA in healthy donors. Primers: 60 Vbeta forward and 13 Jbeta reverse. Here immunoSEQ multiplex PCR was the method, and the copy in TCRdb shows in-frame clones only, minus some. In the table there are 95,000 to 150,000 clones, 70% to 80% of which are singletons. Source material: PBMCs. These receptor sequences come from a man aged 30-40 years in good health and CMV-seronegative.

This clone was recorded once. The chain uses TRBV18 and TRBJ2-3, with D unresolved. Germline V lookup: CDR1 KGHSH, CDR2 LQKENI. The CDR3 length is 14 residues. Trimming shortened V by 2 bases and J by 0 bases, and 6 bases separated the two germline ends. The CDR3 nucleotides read TGTGCCAGCTCACCAGAGTTAAGCACAGATACGCAGTATTTT. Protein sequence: CASSPELSTDTQYF.

The CDR3 coding sequence is TGTGCCAGCAGTTCTCAGGGGGCGAGGGAGACCCAGTACTTC. This sequence encodes CASSSQGARETQYF. The rearrangement links TRBV27 to TRBJ2-5, with 8 bases identical to TRBD1. After removal of 4 bases from V and 5 bases from J, the junction contained 6 bases not matched to a gene. The CDR3 spans 14 residues. From germline, CDR1 is MNHEY and CDR2 SMNVEV (reference sequence).

CDR3: CSARQGLNTEAFF. The CDR3 bases are TGCAGCGCTAGACAGGGGTTGAACACTGAAGCTTTCTTT. The chain combines TRBV29-1 with TRBJ1-1; 8 nucleotides agree with TRBD1. The CDR3 has 13 amino acids. The junction had 4 bases not matched to a gene; V was cut back by 7 bases and J by 0 bases. Germline CDR1 is SQVTM and CDR2 is ANQGSEA. Full variable domain (rest looked up from reference TRBV29-1 and TRBJ1-1): SAVISQKPSRDICQRGTSLTIQCQVDSQVTMMFWYRQQPGQSLTLIATANQGSEATYESGFVIDKFPISRPNLTFSTLTVSNMSPEDSSIYLCSARQGLNTEAFFGQGTRLTVV.

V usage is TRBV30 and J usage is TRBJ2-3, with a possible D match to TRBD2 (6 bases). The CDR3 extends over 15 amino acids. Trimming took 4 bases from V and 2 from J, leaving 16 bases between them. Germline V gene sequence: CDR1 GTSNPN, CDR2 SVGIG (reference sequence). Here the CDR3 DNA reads TGTGCCTGGATTCACCTGCGGGGTCTCACAGATACGCAGTATTTT. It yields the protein CAWIHLRGLTDTQYF.

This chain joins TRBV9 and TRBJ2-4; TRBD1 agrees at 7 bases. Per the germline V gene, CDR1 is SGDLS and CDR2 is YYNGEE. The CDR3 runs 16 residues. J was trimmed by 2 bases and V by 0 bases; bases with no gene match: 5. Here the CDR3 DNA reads TGTGCCAGCAGCGTAGGAGGGGGCCTAACCAAAAACATTCAGTACTTC. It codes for CASSVGGGLTKNIQYF.

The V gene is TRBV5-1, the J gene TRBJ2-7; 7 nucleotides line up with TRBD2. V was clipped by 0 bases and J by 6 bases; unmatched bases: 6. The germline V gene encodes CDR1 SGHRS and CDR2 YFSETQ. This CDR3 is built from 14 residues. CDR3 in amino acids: CASSLASGRGEQYF. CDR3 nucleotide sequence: TGCGCCAGCAGCTTGGCCTCAGGGAGGGGCGAGCAGTACTTC.

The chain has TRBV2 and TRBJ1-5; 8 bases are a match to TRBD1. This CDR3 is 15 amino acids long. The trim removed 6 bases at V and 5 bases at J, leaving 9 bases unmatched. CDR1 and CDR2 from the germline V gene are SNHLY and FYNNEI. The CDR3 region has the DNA TGTGCCAGCAGCCGACCGGGACAGGCTTATCAGCCCCAGCATTTT. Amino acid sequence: CASSRPGQAYQPQHF.

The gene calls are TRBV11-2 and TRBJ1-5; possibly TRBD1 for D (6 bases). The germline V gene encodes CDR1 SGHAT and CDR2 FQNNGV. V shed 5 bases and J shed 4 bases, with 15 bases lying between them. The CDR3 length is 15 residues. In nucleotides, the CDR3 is TGTGCCAGCAGCCCCTTTGGGGACAATAATCAGCCCCAGCATTTT. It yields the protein CASSPFGDNNQPQHF.

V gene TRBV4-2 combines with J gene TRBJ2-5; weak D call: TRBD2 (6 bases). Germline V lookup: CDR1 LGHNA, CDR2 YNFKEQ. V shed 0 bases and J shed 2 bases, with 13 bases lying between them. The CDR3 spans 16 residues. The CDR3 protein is CASSQEYGGDQETQYF. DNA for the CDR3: TGTGCCAGCAGCCAAGAATACGGCGGGGATCAAGAGACCCAGTACTTC.

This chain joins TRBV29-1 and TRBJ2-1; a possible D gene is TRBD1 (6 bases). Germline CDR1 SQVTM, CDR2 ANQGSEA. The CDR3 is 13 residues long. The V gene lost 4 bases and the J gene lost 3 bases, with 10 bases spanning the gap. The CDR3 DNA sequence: TGCAGCGTTGGCAGGGGTATCTACAATGAGCAGTTCTTC. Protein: CSVGRGIYNEQFF.

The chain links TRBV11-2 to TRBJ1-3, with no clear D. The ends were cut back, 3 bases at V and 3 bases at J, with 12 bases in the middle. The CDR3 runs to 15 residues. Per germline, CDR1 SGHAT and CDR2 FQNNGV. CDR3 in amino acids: CASSFSGSGGNTIYF. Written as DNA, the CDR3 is TGTGCCAGCAGCTTCAGTGGTTCAGGTGGAAACACCATATATTTT.

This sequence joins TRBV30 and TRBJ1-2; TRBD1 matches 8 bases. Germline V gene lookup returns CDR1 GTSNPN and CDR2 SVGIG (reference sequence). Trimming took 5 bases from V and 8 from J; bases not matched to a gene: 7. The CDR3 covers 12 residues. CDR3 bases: TGTGCCTGGTTCCAGGGGGCCGGGGGCTACACCTTC. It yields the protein CAWFQGAGGYTF.

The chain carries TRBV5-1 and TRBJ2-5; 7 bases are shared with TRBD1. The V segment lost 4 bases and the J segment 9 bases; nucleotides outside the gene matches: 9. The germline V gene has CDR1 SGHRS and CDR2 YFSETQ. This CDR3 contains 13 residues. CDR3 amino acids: CASSETGAGAQYF. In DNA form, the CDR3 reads TGCGCCAGCAGCGAAACAGGGGCTGGGGCCCAGTACTTC.

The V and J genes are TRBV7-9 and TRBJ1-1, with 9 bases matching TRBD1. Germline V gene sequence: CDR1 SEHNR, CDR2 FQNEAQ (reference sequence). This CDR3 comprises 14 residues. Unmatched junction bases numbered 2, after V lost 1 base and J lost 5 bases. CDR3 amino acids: CASSLGQGVTEAFF. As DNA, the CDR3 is TGTGCCAGCAGCTTAGGACAGGGGGTGACTGAAGCTTTCTTT.

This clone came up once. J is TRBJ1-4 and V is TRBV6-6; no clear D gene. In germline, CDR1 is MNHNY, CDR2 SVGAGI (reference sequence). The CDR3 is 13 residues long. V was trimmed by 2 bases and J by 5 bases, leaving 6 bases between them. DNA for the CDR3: TGTGCCAGCAGTTACGGGCCCAATGAAAAACTGTTTTTT. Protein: CASSYGPNEKLFF.

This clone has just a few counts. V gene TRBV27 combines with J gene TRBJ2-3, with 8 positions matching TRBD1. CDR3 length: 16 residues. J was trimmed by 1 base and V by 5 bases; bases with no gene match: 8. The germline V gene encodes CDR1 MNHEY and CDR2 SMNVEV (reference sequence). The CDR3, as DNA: TGTGCCAGCAGTCCCCGACAGGGGTGGGGCACAGATACGCAGTATTTT. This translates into CASSPRQGWGTDTQYF.

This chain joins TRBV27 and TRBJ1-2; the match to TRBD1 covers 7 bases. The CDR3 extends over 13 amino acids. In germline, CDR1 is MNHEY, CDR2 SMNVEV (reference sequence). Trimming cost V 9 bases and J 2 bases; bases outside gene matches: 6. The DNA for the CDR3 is TGTGCCAGTACCGGGACAGACAACTATGGCTACACCTTC. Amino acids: CASTGTDNYGYTF.

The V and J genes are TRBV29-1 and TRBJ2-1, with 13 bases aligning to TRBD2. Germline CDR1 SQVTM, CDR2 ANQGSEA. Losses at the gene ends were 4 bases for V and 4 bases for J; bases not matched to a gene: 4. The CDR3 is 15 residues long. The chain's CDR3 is CSVGLAGGMYNEQFF. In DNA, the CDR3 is TGCAGCGTTGGACTAGCGGGGGGTATGTACAATGAGCAGTTCTTC.